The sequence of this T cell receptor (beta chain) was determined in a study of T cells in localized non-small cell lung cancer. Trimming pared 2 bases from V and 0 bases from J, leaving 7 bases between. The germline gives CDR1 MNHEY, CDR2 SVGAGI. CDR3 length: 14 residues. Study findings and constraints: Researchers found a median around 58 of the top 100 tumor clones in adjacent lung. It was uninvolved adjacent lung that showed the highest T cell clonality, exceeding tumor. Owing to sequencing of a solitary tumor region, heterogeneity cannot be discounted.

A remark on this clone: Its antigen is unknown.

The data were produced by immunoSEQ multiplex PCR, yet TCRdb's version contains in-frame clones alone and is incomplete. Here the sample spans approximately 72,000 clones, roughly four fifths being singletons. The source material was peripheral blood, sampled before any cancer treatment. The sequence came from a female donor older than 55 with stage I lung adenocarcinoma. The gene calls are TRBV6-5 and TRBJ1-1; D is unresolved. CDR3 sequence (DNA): TGTGCCAGCAGTTACCTACCAGTGAACACTGAAGCTTTCTTT. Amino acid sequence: CASSYLPVNTEAFF.